The rows below give T cell receptor beta chains drawn from one sample of a study of cytomegalovirus exposure and HLA in healthy donors. This table comes from immunoSEQ multiplex PCR, and its TCRdb copy is limited to in-frame clones, with some not included. Of fewer than 140,000 clones in the sample, 60% to 80% were seen once. The specimen sequenced was PBMCs. These receptors were obtained from a man in his forties or fifties in good health and CMV-seronegative. Each CDR3 is given with its conserved first and last residue. A D gene is named only where the DNA matches it firmly. Expanded clones get a size class; other rows say once, few or many, or leave the size out.

>TRBD1|TRBV9|TRBJ1-2|few
CASSPGTGEVDGYTF
TGTGCCAGCAGCCCCGGGACAGGGGAGGTCGATGGCTACACCTTC
>TRBD1|TRBV5-1|TRBJ1-6|.
CASSLAGDRAYSPLHF
TGCGCCAGCAGCTTGGCCGGGGACAGGGCTTATTCACCCCTCCACTTT
>.|TRBV7-2|TRBJ1-2|.
CASSPPGPATRDYTF
TGTGCCAGCAGCCCTCCCGGACCCGCTACGCGGGACTACACCTTC
>.|TRBV4-2|TRBJ2-4|.
CASSQDPSLGSDNIQYF
TGTGCCAGCAGCCAAGACCCTTCGTTGGGGAGCGATAACATTCAGTACTTC
>TRBD1|TRBV5-1|TRBJ1-2|.
CASSFGTGLGYGYTF
TGCGCCAGCAGCTTCGGGACAGGGCTAGGATATGGCTACACCTTC
>TRBD1|TRBV6-6|TRBJ1-5|.
CATTKGAGDQPQHF
TGTGCCACTACGAAGGGGGCGGGCGATCAGCCCCAGCATTTT
>TRBD2|TRBV28|TRBJ2-1|.
CASERGGNEQFF
TGTGCCAGCGAGCGGGGGGGCAATGAGCAGTTCTTC
>.|TRBV10-3|TRBJ2-5|.
CAIRRVPGETQYF
TGTGCCATCAGGAGGGTTCCGGGCGAGACCCAGTACTTC
>TRBD1|TRBV12-5|TRBJ1-3|few
CASGFGQGANTIYF
TGTGCTAGTGGTTTTGGACAGGGGGCGAACACCATATATTTT
>.|TRBV5-1|TRBJ2-7|.
CASRAGIPYEQYF
TGCGCCAGCAGGGCGGGGATCCCCTACGAGCAGTACTTC
>TRBD2|TRBV9|TRBJ2-1|.
CASSEGGGPSYNEQFF
TGTGCCAGCAGCGAAGGCGGGGGGCCCTCCTACAATGAGCAGTTCTTC
>.|TRBV7-2|TRBJ1-3|.
CASSLLPASSGNTIYF
TGTGCCAGCAGCTTATTACCTGCGAGCTCTGGAAACACCATATATTTT
>.|TRBV4-1|TRBJ2-7|.
CASSQKMGQLSYEQYF
TGCGCCAGCAGCCAAAAAATGGGGCAGTTATCCTACGAGCAGTACTTC
>.|TRBV5-1|TRBJ2-5|.
CASRSVAVETQYF
TGCGCCAGCAGGTCTGTCGCGGTGGAGACCCAGTACTTC
>.|TRBV21-1|TRBJ1-6|few
CASSTRGCGNSPLHF
TGTGCCAGCAGCACCAGGGGGTGCGGGAATTCACCCCTCCACTTT
>TRBD2|TRBV2|TRBJ2-2|few
CASSGLAGGTGELFF
TGTGCCAGCAGTGGACTAGCGGGGGGCACCGGGGAGCTGTTTTTT
>.|TRBV6-1|TRBJ1-1|.
CASSAISRRVERGTEAFF
TGTGCCAGCAGTGCTATCTCTCGGAGGGTTGAGAGAGGCACTGAAGCTTTCTTT
>.|TRBV15|TRBJ2-3|.
CATSREVGSSDTQYF
TGTGCCACCAGCAGAGAAGTGGGCTCGTCAGATACGCAGTATTTT
>.|TRBV19|TRBJ1-6|.
CASSNDRTSSYNSPLHF
TGTGCCAGTAGTAACGACAGGACTAGCTCCTATAATTCACCCCTCCACTTT
>.|TRBV6-1|TRBJ1-6|few
CASSPGGLESPLHF
TGTGCCAGCAGTCCCGGGGGATTGGAATCACCCCTCCACTTT
>.|TRBV2|TRBJ1-1|few
CASRPDILNTEAFF
TGTGCCAGCAGACCCGACATCTTAAACACTGAAGCTTTCTTT
>.|TRBV28|TRBJ2-7|.
CASSLAGYEQYF
TGTGCCAGCAGTTTAGCGGGGTACGAGCAGTACTTC
>.|TRBV6-1|TRBJ1-5|.
CASSRYSNQPQHF
TGTGCCAGCAGCCGGTATAGCAATCAGCCCCAGCATTTT
>TRBD2|TRBV5-1|TRBJ2-4|.
CASSFGGRGNIQYF
TGCGCCAGCAGCTTTGGCGGGAGAGGTAACATTCAGTACTTC
>.|TRBV9|TRBJ2-7|.
CASSPRTGGYEQYF
TGTGCCAGCAGCCCCCGGACAGGAGGGTACGAGCAGTACTTC
>TRBD1|TRBV11-2|TRBJ1-1|.
CASSFTGTGEIF
TGTGCCAGCAGCTTTACCGGGACAGGGGAAATCTTT
>TRBD1|TRBV25-1|TRBJ1-2|.
CASSGGQGKVYGYTF
TGTGCCAGCAGTGGCGGACAGGGCAAAGTCTATGGCTACACCTTC
>.|TRBV19|TRBJ2-3|once
CASSISRGSRDTQYF
TGTGCCAGTAGTATATCCCGGGGTTCAAGAGATACGCAGTATTTT
>.|TRBV4-1|TRBJ1-5|.
CASSDFRGGQPQHF
TGCGCCAGCAGCGACTTCAGGGGCGGCCAGCCCCAGCATTTT
>.|TRBV7-9|TRBJ1-5|.
CASSLGASNQPQHF
TGTGCCAGCAGCTTAGGGGCTAGCAATCAGCCCCAGCATTTT
>.|TRBV9|TRBJ2-1|.
CASSVRELNEQFF
TGTGCCAGCAGCGTACGAGAGCTCAATGAGCAGTTCTTC
>TRBD2|TRBV4-2|TRBJ2-1|.
CASSHSIGLAGGHLGSNEQFF
TGTGCCAGCAGCCACTCTATAGGACTAGCGGGGGGGCACCTCGGATCTAATGAGCAGTTCTTC
>.|TRBV29-1|TRBJ1-2|.
CSVDRGLPYGYTF
TGCAGCGTTGATCGGGGTTTACCCTATGGCTACACCTTC
>TRBD2|TRBV5-1|TRBJ2-6|.
CASSLDGPSGGGGANVLTF
TGCGCCAGCAGCTTGGACGGTCCTAGCGGGGGAGGTGGGGCCAACGTCCTGACTTTC
>.|TRBV7-9|TRBJ2-7|.
CASSLGETEDSYEQYF
TGTGCCAGCAGCTTAGGCGAGACAGAGGACTCCTACGAGCAGTACTTC
>.|TRBV29-1|TRBJ1-3|.
CSVGGLTPGNTIYF
TGCAGCGTTGGCGGTCTAACCCCTGGAAACACCATATATTTT
>TRBD2|TRBV10-1|TRBJ2-3|.
CASSESVSRGGGLDTQYF
TGCGCCAGCAGTGAGTCCGTCAGCCGGGGGGGCGGGTTAGATACGCAGTATTTT
>.|TRBV25-1|TRBJ1-1|.
CASSDAGTNTEAFF
TGTGCCAGCAGTGACGCGGGGACGAACACTGAAGCTTTCTTT
>.|TRBV19|TRBJ2-2|.
CASSPRVGELFF
TGTGCCAGTAGTCCCCGAGTCGGGGAGCTGTTTTTT
>TRBD1|TRBV4-1|TRBJ2-7|few
CASSPTPGTGLQYF
TGCGCCAGCAGCCCCACCCCAGGGACAGGCCTGCAGTACTTC